This TCR beta chain was documented in a study of sequential checkpoint blockade in melanoma (dated by TCRdb to between 2017 and 2020). Concerning the study at large: Patients were assigned by 1:1 randomization to either first-line nivolumab followed by ipilimumab (arm A) or ipilimumab followed by nivolumab (arm B). Maintenance nivolumab was given following each of the two trial sequences. Study-wide conclusions, independent of this receptor: The response-prediction model combining TCR metrics and mutation burden needs validation in larger, independent patient cohorts.

The immunoSEQ Assay was used to immunosequence TCRbeta CDR3 regions from genomic DNA. Genomic DNA was amplified by bias-controlled multiplex PCR before high-throughput sequencing. The study's own analysis went as follows. To quantify the absolute abundance of each unique TCRbeta CDR3 region, the sequences were collapsed and filtered. Clonality, defined as 1 minus Pielou's evenness, was calculated using productive rearrangements only. A previously published method was used to identify clones whose frequencies were significantly greater in on-treatment samples than in baseline samples. The immuneACCESS repertoire file appears here via TCRdb, limited to in-frame rearrangements. These files lack a portion of the clones; in checked studies, under half of the deficit traces to unresolved V genes, and the cause of the others is not known. V, J and clone size derive from that table, while D and trimming were established from the DNA sequence. The sample contains 25,000 to 30,000 clones, roughly 80% of them found a single time. More than 10% of the sample is held by the ten biggest clonotypes.

V ends up 4 bases short and J 6 bases short, with an unmatched junction base count of 11. CDR1 SGDLS and CDR2 YYNGEE are derived from the germline V gene. The CDR3 numbers 16 residues from cysteine through phenylalanine. Just the 48-base CDR3 DNA is kept, in frame starting at base 1. About this clone: Its antigen is unknown. Base-call qualities are not available, and no considerably larger clone is one nucleotide away.

The treatment or condition label here, explained by the study, means: randomized to nivolumab then ipilimumab (arm A) or the reverse (arm B). None of the trial patients had been given prior DNA-damaging chemotherapy. Live CD3+CD8+ cells negative for CD19 and CD56 were sorted from thawed PBMCs on a FACS Aria II flow cytometer. The samples were obtained from melanoma patients enrolled in CheckMate 064, an open-label, randomized phase II trial testing sequential checkpoint blockade. Leukapheresis was used to collect peripheral blood mononuclear cells, which were then purified with Ficoll-Paque and frozen in human serum with about 9.3% DMSO. Right after sorting, the blood CD3+CD8+ cells were verified to be >95% pure, and DNA extraction followed.

Rearrangement joined TRBV9 to TRBJ2-3, and TRBD2 matches 10 of the central bases. This TCR came from a human donor with melanoma. Specimen: CD8+ T cells sorted from blood (inferred from file names), collected from a patient given nivolumab and ipilimumab in sequence. Here is the DNA: TGTGCCAGCAGCTCCACAAGCGGGGGGGCTTCGGATACGCAGTATTTT. This encodes CASSSTSGGASDTQYF. Reference TRBV9 and TRBJ2-3 genes cover what lies past the CDR3, so the full variable domain is DSGVTQTPKHLITATGQRVTLRCSPRSGDLSVYWYQQSLDQGLQFLIQYYNGEERAKGNILERFSAQQFPDLHSELNLSSLELGDSALYFCASSSTSGGASDTQYFGPGTRLTVL.